This TCR beta chain appears in the sequencing data of a study of cytomegalovirus exposure and HLA in healthy donors. The protocol was immunoSEQ multiplex PCR, while the TCRdb copy is restricted to in-frame clones and leaves out a portion. This sample has roughly 84,000 clones, with roughly 93% found just once. This clone was seen once. This clonotype originated in a man aged 25 to 40 in good health and CMV-seronegative. The sequenced material came from PBMCs.

CDR3 nucleotides: TGTGCCAGCAGTTTAGCGGGAGACAATACGCAGTATTTT. Protein: CASSLAGDNTQYF. The chain has TRBV2 and TRBJ2-3, with 9 bases identical to TRBD2. V was clipped by 5 bases and J by 7 bases; unmatched bases: 4. The germline V gene has CDR1 SNHLY and CDR2 FYNNEI. The CDR3 consists of 13 residues.